These T cell receptor beta chains were read from a single sample in a study of blood T cell repertoires in COVID-19. Measured with immunoSEQ multiplex PCR; TCRdb has only the in-frame clones, and not every one. The data contain roughly 200,000 clones, around 90% of them singletons. Material: peripheral blood. The receptors stem from a man over 45 with acute or convalescent COVID-19. Each CDR3 is given with its conserved first and last residue. The order of the fields is clone size, J gene, V gene, D gene, CDR3 DNA, CDR3 protein. A D gene is named only where the DNA matches it firmly. The size entry is marked missing in some rows and otherwise reads once, few, many or a size class.

. TRBJ2-3 TRBV21-1 . TGTGCCAGCAGCAAAGCTGCCGGGATAAGCACAGATACGCAGTATTTT CASSKAAGISTDTQYF
. TRBJ1-5 TRBV28 . TGTGCCAGCAGTTTATGGCGTGGGGACATAGCTAATCAGCCCCAGCATTTT CASSLWRGDIANQPQHF
. TRBJ2-2 TRBV6-5 . TGTGCCAGCAGTTACTTGACTAACACCGGGGAGCTGTTTTTT CASSYLTNTGELFF
. TRBJ1-6 TRBV6-5 TRBD1 TGTGCCAGCTCCGACAGGGTTTTTTCACCCCTCCACTTT CASSDRVFSPLHF
. TRBJ1-1 TRBV5-1 . TGCGCCAGCAGCTTGGAACAGCTCTTTTACACTGAAGCTTTCTTT CASSLEQLFYTEAFF
. TRBJ1-2 TRBV7-2 . TGTGCCAGCGGGTTTTTACAGGCCCTGTCGAGCTACACCTTC CASGFLQALSSYTF
. TRBJ1-2 TRBV7-5 . TGTGTCAGAAGCTTATCGATTGGTCTAAAAGCTAACTATGGCTACACCTTC CVRSLSIGLKANYGYTF
. TRBJ2-1 TRBV5-1 TRBD2 TGCGCCAGCAGCAGGGGACTAGCGGCCCCCAATGAGCAGTTCTTC CASSRGLAAPNEQFF
once TRBJ2-1 TRBV5-4 TRBD2 TGTGCCAGCAGCTTGCGGGGGGACGCCTACAATGAGCAGTTCTTC CASSLRGDAYNEQFF
. TRBJ1-2 TRBV9 . TGTGCCAGCAGCGTAGCCGACAGCAACTATGGCTACACCTTC CASSVADSNYGYTF
. TRBJ1-6 TRBV6-5 TRBD1 TGTGCCAGCCGGGACAGGGGGCGTAAAAATTCACCCCTCCACTTT CASRDRGRKNSPLHF
. TRBJ1-3 TRBV18 TRBD1 TGTGCCAGCCGGACAGGGGGAAGAGGAAACACCATATATTTT CASRTGGRGNTIYF
. TRBJ1-6 TRBV5-4 . TGTGCCAGCAGCTGGGGGGGGACACTGAGCTCCTATAATTCACCCCTCCACTTT CASSWGGTLSSYNSPLHF
. TRBJ1-2 TRBV28 . TGTGCCAGCAGTTTACGGGGGGACTATGGCTACACCTTC CASSLRGDYGYTF
. TRBJ1-5 TRBV5-8 TRBD1 TGTGCCAGCAGGTCCCGGGACAGGGATGGCAATCAGCCCCAGCATTTT CASRSRDRDGNQPQHF
. TRBJ1-2 TRBV29-1 TRBD1 TGCAGCGTAAGACTCGTACAGGGGGCGCGTCATGGCTACACCTTC CSVRLVQGARHGYTF
once TRBJ2-1 TRBV4-2 . TGTGCCAGCAGCCAAAGAACGGGAGAGAAAAATGAGCAGTTCTTC CASSQRTGEKNEQFF
. TRBJ2-5 TRBV14 . TGTGCCAGCAGCCCCCTTTTAAGTCGGTACCAAGAGACCCAGTACTTC CASSPLLSRYQETQYF
. TRBJ2-7 TRBV28 . TGTGCCAGCAGTTCCTTTATGCCCCCCGTCCCTCGACGGGAGATCGGCTACGAGCAGTACTTC CASSSFMPPVPRREIGYEQYF
. TRBJ1-1 TRBV6-2/TRBV6-3 . TGTGCCAGCAGTCCATCGGGGACTGAAGCTTTCTTT CASSPSGTEAFF
. TRBJ2-1 TRBV19 TRBD2 TGTGCCAGTCAGGCCCCTGGCGGGAGGGACGAGCAGTTCTTC CASQAPGGRDEQFF
. TRBJ2-7 TRBV11-1 . TGTGCCAGCAGCTTCAGGGACAACGAGCAGTACTTC CASSFRDNEQYF
. TRBJ2-3 TRBV7-2 TRBD1 TGTGCCAGCAGCTTAATCTGGGACAGCAGCACTACAGATACGCAGTATTTT CASSLIWDSSTTDTQYF
. TRBJ2-1 TRBV5-1 . TGCGCCAGCAGCTTTCTAACGGAGCAGTTCTTC CASSFLTEQFF
. TRBJ1-1 TRBV7-3 . TGTGCCAGCAGCGATCAGTACAACACTGAAGCTTTCTTT CASSDQYNTEAFF
once TRBJ1-2 TRBV6-2/TRBV6-3 . TGTGCCAGCAGTGTGTGGGGGCAATGGAAGGGCTACACCTTC CASSVWGQWKGYTF
. TRBJ2-7 TRBV6-2/TRBV6-3 TRBD2 TGTGCCAGCAGCGCGGGAGTGGGGGAGCAGTACTTC CASSAGVGEQYF
. TRBJ2-7 TRBV7-9 TRBD2 TGTGCCAGCAGCTTAGGAGGTAGCGGGGTCTACGAGCAGTACTTC CASSLGGSGVYEQYF
. TRBJ1-1 TRBV4-2 . TGTGCCAGCAGCCAAGGCCCCGACGGGGGGCTTGAAGCTTTCTTT CASSQGPDGGLEAFF
. TRBJ2-1 TRBV7-3 TRBD1 TGTGCCAGCAGCCTCCCCGGGACAGGTAACAATGAGCAGTTCTTC CASSLPGTGNNEQFF
. TRBJ1-2 TRBV27 TRBD1 TGTGCCAGCAGTTTTACAGGGGGCGAATACCAGCGGGCCACCTTC CASSFTGGEYQRATF
few TRBJ2-7 TRBV4-1 TRBD2 TGCGCCAGCAGCCAAGATCGGCGCGGGAGTTTATACGAGCAGTACTTC CASSQDRRGSLYEQYF
. TRBJ2-1 TRBV7-8 . TGTGCCAGCAGCGCGACAACTCTCCATGAGCAGTTCTTC CASSATTLHEQFF
. TRBJ2-7 TRBV6-5 . TGTGCCAGCAGGCACAGGGCAACGACCTACGAGCAGTACTTC CASRHRATTYEQYF
. TRBJ1-4 TRBV7-9 TRBD1 TGTGCCAGCAGCTTAGAGGGGGCTCGGTCTAATGAAAAACTGTTTTTT CASSLEGARSNEKLFF
. TRBJ1-1 TRBV7-2 . TGTGCCAGCAGCCCTCGGGGGGGGCACGCTGAAGCTTTCTTT CASSPRGGHAEAFF
once TRBJ2-3 TRBV11-3 TRBD2 TGTGCCAGCAGCTTGAGCGGGGCGAACACAGATACGCAGTATTTT CASSLSGANTDTQYF
. TRBJ1-1 TRBV7-9 . TGTGCCAGCAGCTTAGCGGGGGGGAACACTGAAGCTTTCTTT CASSLAGGNTEAFF
. TRBJ2-5 TRBV28 . TGTGCCAGCAGGGAAGCAGGGCTGGGAGAGACCCAGTACTTC CASREAGLGETQYF
. TRBJ2-3 TRBV5-1 TRBD2 TGCGCCAGCAGCTTTTTCTCCTCTAGCGGGGGACTTACAGATACGCAGTATTTT CASSFFSSSGGLTDTQYF
once TRBJ1-1 TRBV18 . TGTGCCAGCTCACCAGCGACAGGTCAGACCACTGAAGCTTTCTTT CASSPATGQTTEAFF
. TRBJ2-1 TRBV28 TRBD1 TGTGCCAGCATTCTGGGACAGGGACGGGCCGACCACTCCTACAATGAGCAGTTCTTC CASILGQGRADHSYNEQFF
. TRBJ1-2 TRBV18 TRBD1 TGTGCCAGCTCACCAGTAGTCGCAGGGGGAAGGGCTAACTATGGCTACACCTTC CASSPVVAGGRANYGYTF
. TRBJ2-1 TRBV27 TRBD2 TGTGCCAGCACGCGGGGGGGAGTCGCGGGTTTCTATGAGCAGTTCTTC CASTRGGVAGFYEQFF
. TRBJ1-5 TRBV10-1 TRBD1 TGCGCCAGCAGTCCGGGACAGGGGGTGGATCAGCCCCAGCATTTT CASSPGQGVDQPQHF
once TRBJ1-1 TRBV10-3 . TGTGCCATCAGTGACGGCTGGGGAGGGGAGGACACTGAAGCTTTCTTT CAISDGWGGEDTEAFF
. TRBJ1-2 TRBV30 TRBD1 TGTGCCTCAGGGGGCGGGGGCTACACCTTC CASGGGGYTF
. TRBJ1-5 TRBV5-1 . TGCGCCAGCAGCGAATCACACCCGAATCAGCCCCAGCATTTT CASSESHPNQPQHF
. TRBJ1-2 TRBV27 TRBD1 TGTGCCAGCAGAACTCTGGGACAGGGGGCGTTGGGCTACACCTTC CASRTLGQGALGYTF
. TRBJ1-2 TRBV28 TRBD1 TGTGCCAGCAGAGAGTCTCGGGGACAGTCGAACTATGGCTACACCTTC CASRESRGQSNYGYTF
. TRBJ1-2 TRBV9 TRBD1 TGTGCCAGCAGCGCTAACCGGGACAGGGGAAACTATGGCTACACCTTC CASSANRDRGNYGYTF
. TRBJ2-5 TRBV5-4 TRBD2 TGTGCCAGCAGCGTGAGGGGCCAGGGAGGGGAGACCCAGTACTTC CASSVRGQGGETQYF
. TRBJ2-7 TRBV5-1 TRBD1 TGCGCCAGCAGCTCGGGACAGGGGTTTAGTGAGCAGTACTTC CASSSGQGFSEQYF